This TCR beta chain was captured in a study of blood T cell repertoires in COVID-19. This clone was found once. Participants were aged about 18 to 100 years from around 26 US areas. Categorization into cohorts depended on clinical history that participants reported. The recovered donors of Cohort 3 showed two negative PCRs, clearance, or symptom resolution. TCRdb's table, derived via immunoSEQ multiplex PCR, lists solely in-frame clones and lacks some. The repertoire holds some 510,000 clones, with 88% as singletons. Germline loops: CDR1 SGHKS, CDR2 YYEKEE (reference sequence). V shed 4 bases and J shed 6 bases, with 20 bases lying between them. This CDR3 comprises 15 residues.

This TCR came from a woman between 40 and 55 years old who had recovered from COVID-19. What was sequenced was PBMCs or T cells enriched from blood (not recorded which). The rearrangement joins TRBV5-5 to TRBJ2-7, with D possibly matching TRBD2 (6 bases). The CDR3 DNA sequence: TGTGCCAGCAGCGTCGGCGGGACGATTGATGTCGAGCAGTACTTC. Encoded protein: CASSVGGTIDVEQYF.